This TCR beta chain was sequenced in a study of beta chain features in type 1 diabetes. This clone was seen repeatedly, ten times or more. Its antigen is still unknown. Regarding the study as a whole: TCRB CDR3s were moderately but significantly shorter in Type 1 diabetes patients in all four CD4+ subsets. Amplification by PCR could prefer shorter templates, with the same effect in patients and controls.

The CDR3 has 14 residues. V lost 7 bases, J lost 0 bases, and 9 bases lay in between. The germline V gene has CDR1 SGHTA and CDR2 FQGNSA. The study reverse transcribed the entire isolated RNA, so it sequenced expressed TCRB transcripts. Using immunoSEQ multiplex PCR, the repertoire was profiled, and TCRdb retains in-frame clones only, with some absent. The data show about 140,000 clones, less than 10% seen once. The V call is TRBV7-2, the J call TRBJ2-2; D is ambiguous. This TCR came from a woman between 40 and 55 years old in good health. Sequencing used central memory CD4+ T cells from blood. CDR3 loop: CASIPAANTGELFF. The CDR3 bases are TGTGCCAGCATCCCCGCAGCGAACACCGGGGAGCTGTTTTTT.